What follows describes a single T cell receptor beta chain. This clonotype has only a few counts. It lacks a known antigen. Per-nucleotide qualities are absent, and no much larger clonotype sits a single base away. The CDR3 numbers 13 residues from cysteine through phenylalanine. The only DNA kept is the CDR3, 39 bases in frame from the first base. CDR1 and CDR2, looked up from the germline V gene, are SQVTM and ANQGSEA. V is reduced by 3 bases and J by 7 bases, leaving a spacing of 10 bases between them. Libraries were constructed by 5' RACE. Sequencing instrument: Illumina HiSeq 2500. A second about 7 to 11 cycle PCR used a sample-barcoded 5' primer and a J-beta primer mix. Each TCR beta cDNA molecule received a unique molecular identifier from a template-switch 5' adaptor carrying 12 random nucleotides. Each sample yielded at least 2.5 million CDR3-containing paired-end reads. First-strand cDNA was synthesized from all RNA with the Mint cDNA synthesis kit, primed by a TRBC-specific oligonucleotide. After uracil-DNA glycosylase treatment, a first 18-cycle PCR used universal primers M1SS and BC2_uni_R on all cDNA. In the authors' own workflow: For normalization, 1 million high-quality reads, each with a distinct molecular identifier, were randomly selected from each sample. Instead of being binned into consensus sequences, reads that shared molecular identifiers were thrown out. MiTCR, with a Q25 quality threshold and the strictest error-elimination algorithm, was used for CDR3 identification, clonotype clustering and error correction. A nonparametric unseen species model with Euler transformation was used to estimate a lower bound on total TCR beta diversity. TCRdb took the public reads, trimmed them with fastp at Q25, ran MiXCR for clone calling and kept in-frame beta chains. Records with the same CDR3 protein are collapsed into one entry carrying the most frequent genes and DNA. The V and J calls were not made by the authors but by TCRdb's processing. Present in this sample are over 1.5 million distinct CDR3 sequences, 49% of which were seen just once. The top ten clonotypes cover roughly 2% of the sample.

The data are from a study of blood T cells in healthy people across ages (dated by TCRdb to 2015 to 2017). About the investigation overall: Template switching captured roughly one uniquely barcoded TCR beta cDNA molecule per two T cells in model experiments. To track age-related changes in TCR beta repertoire diversity, the study relied on deep sequencing normalized with unique cDNA molecular identifiers. Donors were grouped into four age groups: young (average 16 years), middle-aged (around 39), aged (around 62) and long-lived (around 82). Donors of different ages were randomly distributed across sequencing lanes to avoid experimental bias. Two additional independent replicas of 1 million unique cDNA reads from the same blood draw were analyzed for two donors (one aged 18 to 30 and one aged 80 or older).

Systemically healthy Caucasian individuals from Russia, around 39 in total and aged roughly 6 to 100 years, were included as donors. Each donor gave around 9 milliliters of peripheral blood, collected into EDTA-treated Vacutainer tubes. Ficoll-Paque density-gradient centrifugation was used to isolate PBMCs, with at least 6.5 million per sample. Trizol reagent was used to extract total RNA from PBMCs, with at least 5.5 micrograms per sample. Naive CD45RAhigh/CD27high T cell percentages were measured by flow cytometry on a PBMC aliquot from every donor. What the authors observed across the whole study: As age increased, observed TCR beta diversity per million T cells dropped in a roughly linear way, and a significant reduction was already evident by age 40. Estimates of total diversity from one million sequenced T cells were regarded as lower bounds and underestimates. Donor CMV infection status was unknown, potentially confounding age-related changes in expanded clonotypes. The percentage of naive T cells measured by flow cytometry correlated strongly with observed TCR beta diversity. The long-lived group showed more naive CD4+ T cells, fewer expanded clones and increased TCR diversity than the aged group, suggesting age selection. Conclusive comparison of naive and antigen-experienced compartments was prevented by the profiling of bulk unsorted PBMCs.

The sequencing sample was made of blood. The chain is encoded by TRBV29-1 joined to TRBJ1-6, with a weak D call of TRBD1 (6 bases match). This clonotype was sampled from a woman aged 40 to 50 in good health. The DNA sequence reads TGCAGCGTTGATCCCGGGGGCAATTCACCCCTCCACTTT. Translated, this gives CSVDPGGNSPLHF.